This TCR beta chain comes out of a study of persistence of HIV-infected CD4 T cells. V was pared by 4 bases and J by 5 bases, with 14 bases of the junction left unmatched. From germline, CDR1 is MGHRA and CDR2 YSYEKL. The CDR3 consists of 17 residues. The libraries were made with immunoSEQ version 4 in survey mode. Profiled with immunoSEQ multiplex PCR; TCRdb holds only in-frame clones, not every one. The data contain nearly 20,000 clones, 65% of them seen just once; the ten biggest clones take up around 1.8%. Regarding this clone: Its target is unknown.

The stimulus was an HIV-1 Gag 15-mer peptide pool, about 1 ug/peptide/mL. Sorting selected CD4+ T cells upregulating both CD40 ligand and CD69. Anti-CD28/CD49d costimulation, CD40-blocking antibody and enfuvirtide were given to CD8-depleted PBMCs for about 19 hours. J is TRBJ2-5 and V is TRBV4-1; TRBD2 agrees at 9 bases. Sequencing was performed on CD4+ T cells sorted from PBMCs after roughly 20-hour stimulation, taken from a patient who received antiretroviral therapy. The sequence derives from an adult woman with HIV who was CMV-seropositive. This CDR3 is CASSRMSGGTPGETQYF. In DNA form, the CDR3 reads TGCGCCAGCAGCCGAATGAGCGGGGGGACCCCGGGGGAGACCCAGTACTTC.